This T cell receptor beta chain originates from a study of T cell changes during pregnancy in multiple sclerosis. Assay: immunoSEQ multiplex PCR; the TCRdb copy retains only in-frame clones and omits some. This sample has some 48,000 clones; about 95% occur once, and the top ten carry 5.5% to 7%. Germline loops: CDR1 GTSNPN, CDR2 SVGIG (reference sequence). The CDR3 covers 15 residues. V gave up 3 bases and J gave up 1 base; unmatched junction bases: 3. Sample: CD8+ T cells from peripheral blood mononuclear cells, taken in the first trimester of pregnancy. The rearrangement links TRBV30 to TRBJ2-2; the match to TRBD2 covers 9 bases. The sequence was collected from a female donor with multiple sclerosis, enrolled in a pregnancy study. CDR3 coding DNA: TGTGCCTGGAGAAAACTAGCGGGGAACACCGGGGAGCTGTTTTTT. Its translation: CAWRKLAGNTGELFF. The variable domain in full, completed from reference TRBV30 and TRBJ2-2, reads SQTIHQWPATLVQPVGSPLSLECTVEGTSNPNLYWYRQAAGRGLQLLFYSVGIGQISSEVPQNLSASRPQDRQFILSSKKLLLSDSGFYLCAWRKLAGNTGELFFGEGSRLTVL.